Below, 19 T cell receptor beta chains from the same sample are listed, as sequenced in a study of CD8 T cells in Susac syndrome. An input of about 0.45 to 1 ug of RNA was subjected to reverse transcription using random hexamers. Via MiXCR, TCRdb re-called the immunoSEQ multiplex PCR reads, giving one row per CDR3 protein. This sample yields roughly 160,000 distinct CDR3 sequences, of which approximately 95% are seen a single time; around 0.12% belongs to the top ten. The sample consisted of CD4+ T cells from PBMCs. The receptors stem from a human donor with Susac syndrome.

V is TRBV12-3 or TRBV12-4 and J is TRBJ1-4, with unresolved D. The CDR3 has 14 residues. V was shortened by 6 bases and J by 8 bases, with 16 bases between the two germline ends. The CDR3 DNA reads TGTGCCAGCAGCCCGAAGTCCGTGGGGGAAAAACTGTTTTTT. Translating gives CASSPKSVGEKLFF.

This sequence joins TRBV20-1 and TRBJ1-4; D gene ambiguous. CDR3 length: 12 amino acids. CDR1 and CDR2 from the germline V gene are DFQATT and SNEGSKA (reference sequence). V was pared by 3 bases and J by 12 bases, with 14 bases between. The CDR3 nucleotides are TGCAGTGCTAGTCCGCGAGACGGCGAACTGTTTTTT. This translates into CSASPRDGELFF.

The rearrangement joins TRBV5-1 to TRBJ2-1; 15 bases are shared with TRBD2. The V gene end was trimmed by 5 bases and the J gene end by 8 bases; junction bases not matched to a gene: 8. The CDR3 runs to 16 residues. Germline assignment: CDR1 SGHRS and CDR2 YFSETQ. CDR3 sequence reads: CASRQGLAGGKDEQFF. CDR3 bases: TGCGCCAGCAGACAGGGACTAGCGGGGGGTAAAGATGAGCAGTTCTTC.

The chain couples TRBV20-1 to TRBJ2-5; the match to TRBD1 covers 7 bases. The length of the CDR3 is 12 residues. Germline V gene data show CDR1 as DFQATT and CDR2 as SNEGSKA (reference sequence). V lost 6 bases, J lost 2 bases, and 3 bases stayed unmatched. CDR3 coding DNA: TGCAGTGCAGGGGGCGTTCAAGAGACCCAGTACTTC. Translated: CSAGGVQETQYF.

This clonotype was counted a single time. V and J are TRBV4-3 and TRBJ2-5; D could derive from TRBD1 or TRBD2 (5 bases each). V dropped 0 bases and J dropped 4 bases, with 12 bases sitting between them. This CDR3 contains 15 residues. The germline CDR1 and CDR2 sequences are LGHNA and YSLEER. The CDR3: CASSQEWYGGETQYF. CDR3 DNA: TGCGCCAGCAGCCAAGAGTGGTATGGGGGAGAGACCCAGTACTTC.

The rearrangement joins TRBV5-6 to TRBJ2-1; D remains ambiguous. V was pared by 0 bases and J by 1 base, with 17 bases between. This CDR3 has 18 residues. Germline V gene lookup returns CDR1 SGHDT and CDR2 YYEEEE. The CDR3 protein is CASSLVGRKSESYNEQFF. The CDR3 bases are TGTGCCAGCAGCTTGGTTGGTAGGAAATCGGAATCCTACAATGAGCAGTTCTTC.

V is TRBV30 and J is TRBJ2-3, with 10 positions matching TRBD2. The V and J ends lost 4 bases and 4 bases, in that order; junction bases with no gene match: 2. The CDR3 length is 13 residues. CDR1 and CDR2 from the germline V gene are GTSNPN and SVGIG (reference sequence). CDR3 amino acids: CAWTSGSADTQYF. For the CDR3, the DNA is TGTGCCTGGACTAGCGGGAGTGCAGATACGCAGTATTTT.

A single count supports this clonotype. The V gene is TRBV20-1, the J gene TRBJ1-6; 9 nucleotides align to TRBD1. With 4 bases clipped from V and 0 bases from J, the junction kept 7 bases outside the gene matches. Germline V lookup: CDR1 DFQATT, CDR2 SNEGSKA (reference sequence). This CDR3 is built from 17 residues. CDR3 sequence reads: CSAIRDRDSSYNSPLHF. CDR3 DNA: TGCAGTGCTATCCGGGACAGGGATAGCTCCTATAATTCACCCCTCCACTTT.

In this sample, this clonotype turned up once. The chain couples TRBV6-2 or TRBV6-3 to TRBJ2-7; TRBD1 is a possible D gene (6 bases). The V gene's germline CDR1 is MNHEY and CDR2 SVGEGT. The V and J ends lost 10 bases and 7 bases respectively, with 17 bases between them. This CDR3 is 12 amino acids long. DNA of the CDR3: TGTGCCACCAAGACAGGTTACAGGGAGCAGTACTTC. Protein product: CATKTGYREQYF.

The chain couples TRBV2 to TRBJ2-3, with 8 bases fitting TRBD1. Germline assignment: CDR1 SNHLY and CDR2 FYNNEI. The V segment lost 6 bases and the J segment 6 bases; nucleotides outside the gene matches: 14. The CDR3 runs 16 residues. CDR3 sequence reads: CASRPGTGGGRDTQYF. DNA of the CDR3: TGTGCCAGCAGACCCGGGACAGGTGGTGGTCGGGATACGCAGTATTTT.

This chain uses TRBV6-2 or TRBV6-3 with TRBJ2-7; 7 bases agree with TRBD2. Trimming at V came to 6 bases and at J to 6 bases, leaving 8 bases not matched to a gene. The germline V gene encodes CDR1 MNHEY and CDR2 SVGEGT. The length of the CDR3 is 13 residues. In DNA, the CDR3 is TGTGCCAGCAGCCTAGCGGCATCGGGCGAGCAGTACGTC. Its translation: CASSLAASGEQYV.

The chain carries TRBV12-3 or TRBV12-4 and TRBJ1-5; D is possibly TRBD1 (6 bases). The CDR3 covers 13 residues. V was trimmed by 2 bases and J by 5 bases, leaving 7 bases between them. The CDR3 spells CASSLTGYQPQHF. The CDR3 DNA is TGTGCCAGCAGTTTAACAGGGTATCAGCCCCAGCATTTT.

This sequence joins TRBV10-3 and TRBJ1-3; weak D call: TRBD1 (5 bases). Trimming removed 1 base at V and 0 bases at J, with 7 bases between. Germline V gene data show CDR1 as ENHRY and CDR2 as SYGVKD. The CDR3 runs 15 residues. The CDR3 sequence is CAISEWGNSGNTIYF. CDR3 sequence (DNA): TGTGCCATCAGTGAGTGGGGGAACTCTGGAAACACCATATATTTT.

The chain employs TRBV7-9 and TRBJ2-2; a possible D gene is TRBD1 (5 bases). Looked up from germline, CDR1 is SEHNR and CDR2 is FQNEAQ (reference sequence). This CDR3 spans 15 amino acids. V was pared by 5 bases and J by 2 bases, with 12 bases between. The CDR3 region is CASSPRTSNTGELFF. For the CDR3, the DNA is TGTGCCAGCAGCCCCCGGACATCTAACACCGGGGAGCTGTTTTTT.

The chain combines TRBV28 with TRBJ2-7; possible D gene TRBD1, 5 bases. The CDR3 length is 11 residues. The V end lost 5 bases, the J end lost 4 bases, and 6 bases lay between the germline ends. Germline V lookup: CDR1 MDHEN, CDR2 SYDVKM. The CDR3 nucleotides read TGTGCCAGCAGTGACAGATACGAGCAGTACGTC. Translated, it gives CASSDRYEQYV.

The chain has TRBV4-3 and TRBJ2-3; the D is unclear. The CDR3 consists of 16 residues. V was trimmed by 0 bases and J by 2 bases, leaving 12 bases between them. CDR1 and CDR2 from the germline V gene are LGHNA and YSLEER. CDR3 in DNA: TGCGCCAGCAGCCAAGATACCGATATTAACACAGATACGCAGTATTTT. This translates into CASSQDTDINTDTQYF.

The chain couples TRBV19 to TRBJ2-1, with 12 nucleotides matching TRBD2. The CDR3 length is 15 residues. In germline, CDR1 is LNHDA, CDR2 SQIVND (reference sequence). V trimming: 6 bases; J trimming: 10 bases; junction bases outside the gene matches: 10. The CDR3 here is CASRKETSGGREQFF. Written as DNA, the CDR3 is TGTGCCAGTAGGAAGGAGACTAGCGGGGGACGGGAGCAGTTCTTC. Supplemented by reference TRBV19 and TRBJ2-1, the full variable domain reads DGGITQSPKYLFRKEGQNVTLSCEQNLNHDAMYWYRQDPGQGLRLIYYSQIVNDFQKGDIAEGYSVSREKKESFPLTVTSAQKNPTAFYLCASRKETSGGREQFFGPGTRLTVL.

A single count supports this clonotype. This sequence joins TRBV20-1 and TRBJ2-1; 12 nucleotides align to TRBD2. Germline CDR1 and CDR2: DFQATT and SNEGSKA (reference sequence). V shed 2 bases and J 7 bases; nucleotides not matched to a gene: 6. The length of the CDR3 is 15 residues. The CDR3: CSARPSGRARNEQFF. The DNA of the CDR3 is TGCAGTGCTAGACCTAGCGGGAGGGCCAGAAATGAGCAGTTCTTC.

The CDR3 region has the DNA TGTGCCTGGAGTTCCGGGACAGGGGAAGGCTACACCTTC. Translated, it gives CAWSSGTGEGYTF. V and J are TRBV30 and TRBJ1-2; 10 bases are a match to TRBD1. The CDR3 extends over 13 amino acids. Looked up from germline, CDR1 is GTSNPN and CDR2 is SVGIG (reference sequence). V lost 2 bases to trimming and J lost 8 bases; unmatched junction nucleotides: 5.